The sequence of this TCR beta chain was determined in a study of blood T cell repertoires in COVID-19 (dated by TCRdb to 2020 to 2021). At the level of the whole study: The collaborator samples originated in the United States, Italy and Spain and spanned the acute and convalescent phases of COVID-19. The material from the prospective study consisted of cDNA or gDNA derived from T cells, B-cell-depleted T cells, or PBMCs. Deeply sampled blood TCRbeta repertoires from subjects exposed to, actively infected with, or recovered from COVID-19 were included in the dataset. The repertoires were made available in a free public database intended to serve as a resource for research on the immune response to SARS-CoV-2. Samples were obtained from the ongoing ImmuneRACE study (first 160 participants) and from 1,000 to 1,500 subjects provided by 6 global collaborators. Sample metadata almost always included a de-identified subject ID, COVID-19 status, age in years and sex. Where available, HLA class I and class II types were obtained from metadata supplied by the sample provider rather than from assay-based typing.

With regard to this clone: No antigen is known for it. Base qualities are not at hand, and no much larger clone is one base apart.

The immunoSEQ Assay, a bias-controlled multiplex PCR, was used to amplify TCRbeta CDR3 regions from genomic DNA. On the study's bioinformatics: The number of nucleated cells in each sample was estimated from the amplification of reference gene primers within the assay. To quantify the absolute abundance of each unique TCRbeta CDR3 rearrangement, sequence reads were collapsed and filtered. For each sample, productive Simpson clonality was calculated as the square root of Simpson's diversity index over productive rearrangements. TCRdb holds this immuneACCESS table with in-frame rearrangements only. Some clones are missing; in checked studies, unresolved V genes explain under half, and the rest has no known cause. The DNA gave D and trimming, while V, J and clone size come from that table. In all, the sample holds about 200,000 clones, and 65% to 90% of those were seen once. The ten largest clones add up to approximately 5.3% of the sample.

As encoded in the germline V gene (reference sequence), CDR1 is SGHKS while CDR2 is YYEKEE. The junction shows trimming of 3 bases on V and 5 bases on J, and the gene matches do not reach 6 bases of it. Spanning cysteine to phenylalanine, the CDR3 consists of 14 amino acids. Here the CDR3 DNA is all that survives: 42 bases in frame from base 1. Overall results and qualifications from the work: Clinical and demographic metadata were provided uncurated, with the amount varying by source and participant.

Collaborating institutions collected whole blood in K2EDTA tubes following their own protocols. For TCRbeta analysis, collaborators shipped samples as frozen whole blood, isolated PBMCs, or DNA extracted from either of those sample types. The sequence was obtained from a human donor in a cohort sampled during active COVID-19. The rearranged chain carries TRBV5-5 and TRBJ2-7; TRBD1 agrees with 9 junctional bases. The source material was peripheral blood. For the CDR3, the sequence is CASSWDRAFDEQYF. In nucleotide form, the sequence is TGTGCCAGCAGCTGGGACAGGGCTTTTGACGAGCAGTACTTC.